This passage covers 17 T cell receptor beta chains from one sample sequenced in a study of blood T cell repertoires in COVID-19. Profiling relied on immunoSEQ multiplex PCR, and the TCRdb table lists in-frame clones only, not all of them. The sample lists under 250,000 clones, about 80% occurring once. Sequenced: peripheral blood. These receptors came from a man older than 75 with acute or convalescent COVID-19.

V usage is TRBV19 and J usage is TRBJ1-2; possibly TRBD1 for D (5 bases). This CDR3 is 13 amino acids long. In germline, CDR1 is LNHDA, CDR2 SQIVND (reference sequence). V dropped 7 bases and J dropped 2 bases, with 11 bases sitting between them. This CDR3 reads CASNPTENYGYTF. In nucleotides, the CDR3 is TGTGCCAGTAACCCGACAGAAAACTATGGCTACACCTTC.

The rearrangement uses TRBV2 and TRBJ2-7; possible D gene TRBD1, 6 bases. In germline, CDR1 is SNHLY, CDR2 FYNNEI. CDR3 length: 11 amino acids. With 8 bases removed from V and 6 bases from J, the gap between germline ends came to 11 bases. The CDR3 region is CASSQGGEQYF. The DNA of the CDR3 is TGTGCCAGCTCCCAAGGGGGCGAGCAGTACTTC.

The sample holds one count of this clone. J is TRBJ2-7 and V is TRBV7-9, with 9 positions matching TRBD1. The length of the CDR3 is 16 residues. Trimming at V came to 5 bases and at J to 5 bases, leaving 13 bases not matched to a gene. The V gene's germline CDR1 is SEHNR and CDR2 FQNEAQ (reference sequence). DNA of the CDR3: TGTGCCAGCAGCCCCCAGCTGGGACAGGGTAAGAACGAGCAGTACTTC. This encodes CASSPQLGQGKNEQYF.

This clone was recorded a few times. The chain joins TRBV6-5 to TRBJ1-3; 7 nucleotides agree with TRBD1. The CDR3 runs to 13 residues. Unmatched junction bases numbered 3, after V lost 6 bases and J lost 4 bases. Germline V lookup: CDR1 MNHEY, CDR2 SVGAGI. The CDR3 DNA is TGTGCCAGCAGGGACAGGAACGGAAACACCATATATTTT. It encodes CASRDRNGNTIYF.

The CDR3 is CASSLRGYQHF. Here the CDR3 DNA reads TGTGCCAGCAGTTTAAGGGGGTACCAGCATTTT. The rearrangement links TRBV12-3 or TRBV12-4 to TRBJ1-5; possibly TRBD1 for D (6 bases). The CDR3 consists of 11 residues. V lost 2 bases and J lost 12, with 8 bases in between.

V is TRBV5-6 and J is TRBJ2-1; 9 nucleotides align to TRBD2. V lost 4 bases and J lost 4; bases outside the gene matches: 6. This CDR3 is built from 15 residues. CDR1 and CDR2 (germline): SGHDT, YYEEEE. The CDR3 is CASSPSGAHYNEQFF. The CDR3, as DNA: TGTGCCAGCAGCCCTAGCGGGGCCCATTACAATGAGCAGTTCTTC.

The chain carries TRBV5-6 and TRBJ1-3, with TRBD1 as a possible D gene (5 bases). Germline CDR1 reads SGHDT; CDR2 reads YYEEEE. The CDR3 contains 15 residues. V lost 4 bases and J 0 bases, leaving 11 bases between the germline ends. The CDR3 protein is CASSISGRSGNTIYF. For the CDR3, the DNA is TGTGCCAGCAGCATTTCAGGGCGCTCTGGAAACACCATATATTTT.

The chain joins TRBV20-1 to TRBJ1-1; D call uncertain. The germline gives CDR1 DFQATT, CDR2 SNEGSKA (reference sequence). The CDR3 spans 10 residues. The V end lost 4 bases, the J end lost 6 bases, and 6 bases lay between the germline ends. The CDR3 DNA reads as TGCAGTGCTAAAGACGCTGAAGCTTTCTTT. Its protein product is CSAKDAEAFF.

This clone was observed a handful of times. The chain recombines TRBV15 with TRBJ2-5; tentatively, D is TRBD1 (7 bases). Trimming left V 1 base short and J 5 bases short, with 14 bases between. The germline V gene has CDR1 LNHNV and CDR2 YYDKDF (reference sequence). This CDR3 has 15 amino acids. CDR3 region: CATSRGGTVAETQYF. CDR3 in DNA: TGTGCCACCAGCAGAGGCGGGACAGTCGCGGAGACCCAGTACTTC.

The chain joins TRBV18 to TRBJ1-1; D is unclear. The CDR3 sequence is 16 residues long. The V and J ends lost 3 bases and 0 bases respectively, with 14 bases between them. The V gene's germline CDR1 is KGHSH and CDR2 LQKENI. The CDR3 DNA reads TGTGCCAGCTCACCCTCAGGATCGGGGTTGAACACTGAAGCTTTCTTT. Translating it yields CASSPSGSGLNTEAFF.

The chain has TRBV7-3 and TRBJ2-1, with D possibly TRBD2 on 6 matching bases. The length of the CDR3 is 13 residues. Trimming stripped 5 bases from V and 5 bases from J, with 10 bases between. CDR1 and CDR2 from the germline V gene are SGHTA and FQGTGA. Written as DNA, the CDR3 is TGTGCCAGCAGCCTGGGACTTCACAATGAGCAGTTCTTC. It specifies CASSLGLHNEQFF.

The chain has TRBV7-8 and TRBJ1-3, with D unresolved. The CDR3 consists of 16 residues. Per the germline V gene, CDR1 is SGHVS and CDR2 is FQNEAQ. With 1 base removed from V and 0 bases from J, the gap between germline ends came to 10 bases. CDR3 coding DNA: TGTGCCAGCAGCTTAGTAGGCAGGCTCTCTGGAAACACCATATATTTT. Protein: CASSLVGRLSGNTIYF. Filled out from reference TRBV7-8 and TRBJ1-3, the complete variable domain reads GAGVSQSPRYKVAKRGQDVALRCDPISGHVSLFWYQQALGQGPEFLTYFQNEAQLDKSGLPSDRFFAERPEGSVSTLKIQRTQQEDSAVYLCASSLVGRLSGNTIYFGEGSWLTVV.

The chain employs TRBV5-1 and TRBJ1-4, with TRBD1 as a possible D gene (5 bases). V was pared by 0 bases and J by 8 bases, with 14 bases between. The V gene's germline CDR1 is SGHRS and CDR2 YFSETQ. The length of the CDR3 is 15 residues. CDR3 amino acids: CASSLAQGGEEKLFF. The CDR3 DNA sequence: TGCGCCAGCAGCTTGGCCCAGGGAGGGGAGGAAAAACTGTTTTTT.

The V and J genes are TRBV7-9 and TRBJ2-1, with D possibly being TRBD1 (5 bases). This CDR3 is 13 amino acids long. The germline gives CDR1 SEHNR, CDR2 FQNEAQ (reference sequence). Trimming cost V 3 bases and J 9 bases, with 12 bases left between them. The CDR3: CASSLVLGVEQFF. In DNA, the CDR3 is TGTGCCAGCAGCTTGGTGCTAGGGGTTGAGCAGTTCTTC.

The V gene is TRBV6-5, the J gene TRBJ2-2; TRBD1 agrees at 7 bases. CDR3 size: 15 residues. CDR1 and CDR2 from the germline V gene are MNHEY and SVGAGI. V shed 2 bases and J 1 base; nucleotides not matched to a gene: 1. The CDR3: CASSYGDRNTGELFF. The CDR3 DNA is TGTGCCAGCAGTTACGGGGACAGGAACACCGGGGAGCTGTTTTTT.

The V call is TRBV27, the J call TRBJ1-1; TRBD1 might be the D (6 bases). CDR1 and CDR2 from the germline V gene are MNHEY and SMNVEV (reference sequence). Trimming shortened V by 3 bases and J by 3 bases, and 11 bases separated the two germline ends. This CDR3 contains 14 residues. The CDR3 loop reads CASSLVRGHTEAFF. The CDR3 nucleotides are TGTGCCAGCAGTTTGGTCAGGGGACACACTGAAGCTTTCTTT.

This chain joins TRBV2 and TRBJ1-5; TRBD1 matches at 7 bases. V shed 8 bases and J 7 bases; nucleotides not matched to a gene: 11. Germline V gives CDR1 SNHLY, CDR2 FYNNEI. The CDR3 has 14 amino acids. The CDR3 DNA sequence: TGTGCCAGCGGCGGTAACAGGGGAGGCCAGCCCCAGCATTTT. Residues: CASGGNRGGQPQHF.